The 21 T cell receptor beta chains in this list originate from one sample, sequenced in a study of ipilimumab plus nivolumab after autologous stem cell transplantation. Repertoires were generated with immunoSEQ multiplex PCR, while TCRdb's copy carries only in-frame clones and drops some. This table has about 40,000 clones, around 93% appearing once. Sequenced material: PBMCs, taken in a trial of ipilimumab plus nivolumab as post-transplant consolidation. The receptor source for this set is a male donor with multiple myeloma.

The sample holds one count of this clone. The V gene is TRBV7-9, the J gene TRBJ2-7, with no clear D. Looked up from germline, CDR1 is SEHNR and CDR2 is FQNEAQ (reference sequence). Trimming left V 1 base short and J 4 bases short, with 14 bases between. The CDR3 length is 15 residues. The CDR3 DNA sequence: TGTGCCAGCAGCTTAGTACCCAGGATTCCTTACGAGCAGTACTTC. Translating gives CASSLVPRIPYEQYF.

J is TRBJ2-3 and V is TRBV15; possible D gene TRBD2, 7 bases. The germline V gene encodes CDR1 LNHNV and CDR2 YYDKDF (reference sequence). V lost 8 bases and J lost 2, with 8 bases in between. This CDR3 has 12 amino acids. CDR3: CATGGATDTQYF. The CDR3 DNA sequence: TGTGCCACCGGGGGGGCCACAGATACGCAGTATTTT. Using reference TRBV15 and TRBJ2-3 for the parts outside the CDR3, the full variable domain is DAMVIQNPRYQVTQFGKPVTLSCSQTLNHNVMYWYQQKSSQAPKLLFHYYDKDFNNEADTPDNFQSRRPNTSFCFLDIRSPGLGDTAMYLCATGGATDTQYFGPGTRLTVL.

The chain couples TRBV7-2 to TRBJ2-3; the D gene is possibly TRBD2 (6 bases). CDR3 size: 17 residues. Trimming cost V 1 base and J 0 bases, with 14 bases left between them. Germline CDR1 and CDR2: SGHTA and FQGNSA. CDR3 DNA sequence: TGTGCCAGCAGCTTAGGGGCGGGGTTTATTAGCACAGATACGCAGTATTTT. Protein: CASSLGAGFISTDTQYF.

The rearrangement links TRBV5-6 to TRBJ2-7; a weak D match, TRBD1 (6 bases). The germline V and J ends were trimmed by 4 bases and 4 bases, with 15 bases remaining between them. There are 14 residues in the CDR3. Germline V CDR1 and CDR2: SGHDT, YYEEEE. CDR3 in amino acids: CASSLGQFLYEQYF. Here the CDR3 DNA reads TGTGCCAGCAGCCTAGGACAGTTCCTTTACGAGCAGTACTTC.

J is TRBJ2-7 and V is TRBV29-1; 10 nucleotides align to TRBD2. V lost 4 bases and J lost 4; bases outside the gene matches: 7. Per germline, CDR1 SQVTM and CDR2 ANQGSEA. The CDR3 contains 14 residues. CDR3 DNA sequence: TGCAGCGTTGTAGTACTAGCGGGGATTTACGAGCAGTACTTC. As protein: CSVVVLAGIYEQYF.

The rearrangement links TRBV7-2 to TRBJ2-1; tentative D call: TRBD2 (5 bases). The germline gives CDR1 SGHTA, CDR2 FQGNSA. V dropped 5 bases and J dropped 2 bases, with 13 bases sitting between them. This CDR3 comprises 15 residues. DNA for the CDR3: TGTGCCAGCAGCAGAATTCCCGGGGCCTACAATGAGCAGTTCTTC. As protein: CASSRIPGAYNEQFF.

The chain employs TRBV6-7 and TRBJ2-3, with D tentatively TRBD1 (5 bases). TRBV6-7 is given ORF status, its function remaining uncertain. V lost 9 bases and J 7 bases, leaving 8 bases between the germline ends. This CDR3 comprises 10 residues. The CDR3: CASRGYTQYF. CDR3 coding DNA: TGTGCCAGTAGGGGATATACGCAGTATTTT.

On this clone itself: At one end the junction does not follow the germline gene, possibly because of a read error. The J gene is TRBJ2-5, the V gene TRBV9; TRBD2 aligns across 8 bases. The CDR3 runs 13 residues. Germline-derived CDR1 and CDR2 are SGDLS and YYNGEE. The CDR3 coding sequence is TGTGCCAGCAGCGTAGGGTCAGCGGGGGATAACCACTTC. Protein: CASSVGSAGDNHF.

The chain uses TRBV29-1 and TRBJ1-1; D ambiguous. This CDR3 comprises 12 residues. The V and J ends lost 7 bases and 0 bases respectively, with 9 bases between them. CDR1 and CDR2 from the germline V gene are SQVTM and ANQGSEA. The CDR3 sequence: CSAWSVNTEAFF. In DNA, the CDR3 is TGCAGCGCATGGTCGGTGAACACTGAAGCTTTCTTT. Together with reference TRBV29-1 and TRBJ1-1, the CDR3 gives the full variable domain: SAVISQKPSRDICQRGTSLTIQCQVDSQVTMMFWYRQQPGQSLTLIATANQGSEATYESGFVIDKFPISRPNLTFSTLTVSNMSPEDSSIYLCSAWSVNTEAFFGQGTRLTVV.

This clone was seen a handful of times. The chain carries TRBV4-3 and TRBJ2-7, with D hard to call. The length of the CDR3 is 15 residues. V was shortened by 0 bases and J by 1 base, with 10 bases between the two germline ends. In germline, CDR1 is LGHNA, CDR2 YSLEER. This CDR3 is CASSQELAVSYEQYF. The CDR3, as DNA: TGCGCCAGCAGCCAAGAGTTAGCAGTGTCCTACGAGCAGTACTTC.

This sequence joins TRBV5-4 and TRBJ2-2; unclear D gene. The CDR3 sequence is 12 residues long. In germline, CDR1 is SGHNT, CDR2 YYREEE (reference sequence). The V and J ends lost 1 base and 6 bases respectively, with 4 bases between them. The CDR3 protein is CASSLFAGELFF. In DNA form, the CDR3 reads TGTGCCAGCAGCTTGTTTGCCGGGGAGCTGTTTTTT.

The rearrangement uses TRBV14 and TRBJ2-2; a weak D match, TRBD1 (5 bases). Trimming took off 7 bases at V and 6 bases at J, with 21 bases between the two ends. This CDR3 contains 16 residues. Germline V gene data show CDR1 as SGHDN and CDR2 as FVKESK. CDR3 in amino acids: CASTPVGAGLPGELFF. CDR3 DNA: TGTGCCAGCACCCCCGTGGGTGCAGGGCTTCCCGGGGAGCTGTTTTTT.

The chain joins TRBV7-8 to TRBJ2-1, with a tentative D call TRBD1 (6 bases). Germline V lookup: CDR1 SGHVS, CDR2 FQNEAQ. The CDR3 contains 15 residues. The V end lost 4 bases, the J end lost 4 bases, and 14 bases lay between the germline ends. CDR3 sequence (DNA): TGTGCCAGCAGCTACACAGGGTACCCGTACAATGAGCAGTTCTTC. Translating it yields CASSYTGYPYNEQFF. The whole variable domain, filled in from reference TRBV7-8 and TRBJ2-1, reads GAGVSQSPRYKVAKRGQDVALRCDPISGHVSLFWYQQALGQGPEFLTYFQNEAQLDKSGLPSDRFFAERPEGSVSTLKIQRTQQEDSAVYLCASSYTGYPYNEQFFGPGTRLTVL.

This clone was observed once. V usage is TRBV5-1 and J usage is TRBJ2-3; D gene unclear. This CDR3 spans 17 amino acids. Germline V gene lookup returns CDR1 SGHRS and CDR2 YFSETQ. The ends were cut back, 4 bases at V and 0 bases at J, with 18 bases in the middle. CDR3 region: CASSLRPRPSSTDTQYF. For the CDR3, the DNA is TGCGCCAGCAGCCTCCGGCCTCGGCCCTCTAGCACAGATACGCAGTATTTT.

This clone came up a few times. The chain employs TRBV7-2 and TRBJ2-1; D gene uncertain. This CDR3 is built from 14 residues. Germline loops: CDR1 SGHTA, CDR2 FQGNSA. Trimming removed 2 bases from V and 9 bases from J, with 14 bases in between. This CDR3 is CASSLHGTRPEQFF. CDR3 sequence (DNA): TGTGCCAGCAGCTTACACGGTACAAGACCTGAGCAGTTCTTC.

J is TRBJ1-5 and V is TRBV18; 10 bases map to TRBD1. With 2 bases clipped from V and 5 bases from J, the junction kept 0 bases outside the gene matches. This CDR3 is 14 amino acids long. Germline V gene data show CDR1 as KGHSH and CDR2 as LQKENI. The CDR3 sequence: CASSPGQGDQPQHF. CDR3 sequence (DNA): TGTGCCAGCTCACCAGGACAGGGGGATCAGCCCCAGCATTTT.

V and J are TRBV6-6 and TRBJ1-3; 10 bases agree with TRBD1. CDR3 length: 15 residues. With 5 bases clipped from V and 3 bases from J, the junction kept 4 bases outside the gene matches. Germline loops: CDR1 MNHNY, CDR2 SVGAGI (reference sequence). CDR3 bases: TGTGCCAGCAGTGTTGGGACAGGGGTTGGAAACACCATATATTTT. Translation: CASSVGTGVGNTIYF.

V usage is TRBV7-8 and J usage is TRBJ1-1, with a tentative D call TRBD1 (5 bases). V lost 1 base and J 1 base, leaving 7 bases between the germline ends. This CDR3 has 14 amino acids. Germline loops: CDR1 SGHVS, CDR2 FQNEAQ. CDR3 loop: CASSLVGGNTEAFF. Written as DNA, the CDR3 is TGTGCCAGCAGCTTAGTTGGGGGGAACACTGAAGCTTTCTTT.

The chain joins TRBV4-3 to TRBJ2-2; the match to TRBD2 covers 7 bases. The V gene's germline CDR1 is LGHNA and CDR2 YSLEER. The V and J ends lost 0 bases and 6 bases, in that order; junction bases with no gene match: 7. This CDR3 has 16 amino acids. CDR3 DNA: TGCGCCAGCAGCCAAGAGGGGAGACTAGCTCCCGGGGAGCTGTTTTTT. It yields the protein CASSQEGRLAPGELFF.

This chain uses TRBV5-4 with TRBJ2-7; a weak D match, TRBD1 (5 bases). This CDR3 spans 12 amino acids. The germline CDR1 and CDR2 sequences are SGHNT and YYREEE (reference sequence). Trimming removed 3 bases at V and 6 bases at J, with 10 bases between. The CDR3 loop is CASSSAGREQYF. The CDR3, as DNA: TGTGCCAGCAGCTCTGCAGGGCGCGAGCAGTACTTC.

This clone was detected only a few times. The rearrangement links TRBV19 to TRBJ1-6, with 7 positions matching TRBD1. V was pared by 6 bases and J by 10 bases, with 3 bases of the junction left unmatched. The germline V gene has CDR1 LNHDA and CDR2 SQIVND (reference sequence). The CDR3 has 12 amino acids. The CDR3 protein is CASRGQASPLHF. The CDR3 DNA reads TGTGCCAGTAGAGGACAGGCCTCACCCCTCCACTTT.